This TCR beta chain was recorded in a study of response to subunit inactivated influenza vaccine. This clonotype was observed a handful of times. The CDR3 spans 13 residues. Trimming stripped 7 bases from V and 6 bases from J, with 13 bases between. Germline V gene sequence: CDR1 MNHEY, CDR2 SVGEGT. TCRdb re-called the RT-PCR reads through MiXCR, storing one row per CDR3 protein. The profile shows just under 550,000 distinct CDR3 sequences, roughly 25% of them singletons. In addition, the sample was reused for a study of T cells expressing NK-cell markers. That source reports: Beta-chain TCR cDNA was generated via 5'RACE template switching with UMIs. The TCR beta repertoires were obtained from sorted CD3+CD56+NKG2C+, CD3+CD56+NKG2C- and CD3+CD56-NKG2C+ T cells. Of eight sequenced donors, seven were HCMV-seropositive and one HCMV-seronegative. For a few donors, these clonotypes were likewise the leading ones in the CD3+CD56-NKG2C+ fraction.

The specimen comprised CD4+ T cells sorted from PBMCs, sampled about 11 days after vaccination. The gene calls are TRBV6-2 or TRBV6-3 and TRBJ1-5; maybe TRBD1 (6 bases). This sequence was found in a man aged 50 to 60 who received an inactivated influenza vaccine. CDR3 sequence reads: CASNDVGAQPQHF. The CDR3 bases are TGTGCCAGCAACGACGTGGGGGCTCAGCCCCAGCATTTT.